This TCR beta chain was identified in a study of blood T cell repertoires in COVID-19. The CDR3 sequence is 13 residues long. Germline V gene data show CDR1 as SQVTM and CDR2 as ANQGSEA. J lost 4 bases, V lost 5 bases, and 5 bases had no gene match. As processed by the authors: Reference gene primer amplification in the assay estimated nucleated cell counts. Assay: immunoSEQ multiplex PCR; the TCRdb copy retains only in-frame clones and omits some. V and J calls and clone size are given by that table; D and trimming were obtained from the DNA. The sample lists more than 300,000 clones, around 87% occurring once.

Specimen: peripheral blood. This chain links TRBV29-1 with TRBJ2-1, with TRBD1 identical over 7 bases. The sequence was obtained from a woman in her 30s with COVID-19, enrolled during active disease. CDR3: CSVPGTAYNEQFF. The CDR3 DNA reads TGCAGCGTTCCCGGGACAGCGTACAATGAGCAGTTCTTC.